These T cell receptor beta chains were read from a single sample in a study of CD8+CD57+ T cells in acquired aplastic anemia. From the reads, TCRdb called clonotypes with MiXCR, one entry per CDR3 protein. The sample consists of 180,000 or so distinct CDR3 sequences, roughly 65% of them appearing once. Sequencing input: sorted CD4+, CD8+, or CD8+CD57+ T cells (not recorded which) from PBMCs. All receptors come from a human donor with aplastic anemia. CDR3s include the opening cysteine and the closing phenylalanine or tryptophan. Each record gives: J gene, clone size, CDR3 length, V gene, D gene, CDR3 protein, CDR3 DNA. D genes are given only for firm matches. Rows give clone size only sometimes, using once, few, many, or a class for an expanded clone.

j_call: TRBJ2-7
clone_size: -
cdr3_length: 12
v_call: TRBV7-2
d_call: -
cdr3_aa: CASSSGRYEQYF
cdr3_nt: TGTGCCAGCAGTTCCGGACGGTACGAGCAGTACTTC

j_call: TRBJ2-1
clone_size: -
cdr3_length: 15
v_call: TRBV19
d_call: -
cdr3_aa: CASSIGIGGYNEQFF
cdr3_nt: TGTGCCAGTAGTATAGGAATTGGGGGGTACAATGAGCAGTTCTTC

j_call: TRBJ2-3
clone_size: -
cdr3_length: 15
v_call: TRBV7-9
d_call: -
cdr3_aa: CASSSNVLSTDTQYF
cdr3_nt: TGTGCCAGCAGCTCCAACGTGTTAAGCACAGATACGCAGTATTTT

j_call: TRBJ1-2
clone_size: -
cdr3_length: 16
v_call: TRBV10-2
d_call: TRBD1
cdr3_aa: CASSGGQGLEGYGYTF
cdr3_nt: TGCGCCAGCAGCGGGGGACAGGGACTCGAGGGCTATGGCTACACCTTC

j_call: TRBJ1-1
clone_size: many
cdr3_length: 12
v_call: TRBV19
d_call: -
cdr3_aa: CASGYSTTEAFF
cdr3_nt: TGTGCCAGTGGTTATAGCACAACTGAAGCTTTCTTT

j_call: TRBJ1-2
clone_size: -
cdr3_length: 15
v_call: TRBV2
d_call: TRBD1
cdr3_aa: CASTRGQGARYGYTF
cdr3_nt: TGTGCCAGCACCCGAGGGCAGGGGGCAAGGTATGGCTACACCTTC

j_call: TRBJ1-4
clone_size: -
cdr3_length: 14
v_call: TRBV10-3
d_call: TRBD1
cdr3_aa: CAIRGTGEGEKLFF
cdr3_nt: TGTGCCATCAGAGGGACAGGGGAAGGCGAAAAACTGTTTTTT

j_call: TRBJ2-7
clone_size: -
cdr3_length: 13
v_call: TRBV20-1
d_call: -
cdr3_aa: CSAPGSWSGEQYF
cdr3_nt: TGCAGTGCCCCCGGGTCATGGTCGGGCGAGCAGTACTTC

j_call: TRBJ1-6
clone_size: once
cdr3_length: 13
v_call: TRBV7-9
d_call: -
cdr3_aa: CASTAAGNSPLHF
cdr3_nt: TGTGCCAGCACCGCTGCAGGGAATTCACCCCTCCACTTT

j_call: TRBJ1-6
clone_size: many
cdr3_length: 15
v_call: TRBV4-2
d_call: -
cdr3_aa: CASSDRDGNNSPLHF
cdr3_nt: TGTGCCAGCAGCGACCGGGACGGCAATAATTCACCCCTCCACTTT

j_call: TRBJ1-2
clone_size: few
cdr3_length: 12
v_call: TRBV28
d_call: -
cdr3_aa: CASSLNLWGYTF
cdr3_nt: TGTGCCAGCAGTCTGAACTTATGGGGCTACACCTTC

j_call: TRBJ1-1
clone_size: -
cdr3_length: 14
v_call: TRBV10-3
d_call: -
cdr3_aa: CASIPNRVNTEAFF
cdr3_nt: TGTGCCAGCATTCCGAACAGGGTGAACACTGAAGCTTTCTTT

j_call: TRBJ2-7
clone_size: -
cdr3_length: 14
v_call: TRBV20-1
d_call: TRBD1
cdr3_aa: CSAHRGRSSHERYF
cdr3_nt: TGCAGTGCTCACAGGGGCCGAAGCTCCCACGAGCGGTACTTC

j_call: TRBJ2-1
clone_size: -
cdr3_length: 15
v_call: TRBV7-9
d_call: TRBD2
cdr3_aa: CASRRRVAGGYEQFF
cdr3_nt: TGTGCCAGCAGAAGGAGGGTAGCGGGGGGGTATGAGCAGTTCTTC

j_call: TRBJ1-3
clone_size: many
cdr3_length: 16
v_call: TRBV4-1
d_call: -
cdr3_aa: CASSLRDGNSGNTIYF
cdr3_nt: TGCGCCAGCAGCCTCCGGGACGGTAACTCTGGAAACACCATATATTTT

j_call: TRBJ1-1
clone_size: -
cdr3_length: 17
v_call: TRBV20-1
d_call: TRBD1
cdr3_aa: CSVGSPPGQGMNTEAFF
cdr3_nt: TGCAGCGTTGGGAGCCCACCGGGACAGGGGATGAACACTGAAGCTTTCTTT

j_call: TRBJ1-2
clone_size: -
cdr3_length: 16
v_call: TRBV7-2
d_call: TRBD1
cdr3_aa: CASSSQGLLPSYGYTF
cdr3_nt: TGTGCCAGCAGCTCACAGGGGTTGCTGCCTAGTTATGGCTACACCTTC

j_call: TRBJ1-2
clone_size: -
cdr3_length: 13
v_call: TRBV7-8
d_call: -
cdr3_aa: CASSLKNSLGYTF
cdr3_nt: TGTGCCAGCAGCTTAAAGAACAGCCTTGGCTACACCTTC

j_call: TRBJ2-7
clone_size: -
cdr3_length: 12
v_call: TRBV7-2
d_call: -
cdr3_aa: CASSANSYEQYF
cdr3_nt: TGTGCCAGCAGCGCCAACAGCTACGAGCAGTACTTC

j_call: TRBJ2-2
clone_size: once
cdr3_length: 14
v_call: TRBV29-1
d_call: TRBD1
cdr3_aa: CSVGGGLDRVGLFF
cdr3_nt: TGCAGCGTTGGAGGCGGTCTGGACAGGGTAGGACTGTTTTTT

j_call: TRBJ1-1
clone_size: many
cdr3_length: 15
v_call: TRBV3-1
d_call: -
cdr3_aa: CASSPAPIDDSLAFF
cdr3_nt: TGTGCCAGCAGCCCTGCCCCTATCGATGACAGTTTAGCTTTCTTT

j_call: TRBJ2-1
clone_size: many
cdr3_length: 15
v_call: TRBV10-1
d_call: TRBD1
cdr3_aa: CASSESVTGRNEQFF
cdr3_nt: TGCGCCAGCAGTGAGTCGGTGACAGGGAGAAATGAGCAGTTCTTC

j_call: TRBJ1-6
clone_size: -
cdr3_length: 13
v_call: TRBV7-3
d_call: -
cdr3_aa: CASSLVGNSPLHF
cdr3_nt: TGTGCCAGCAGCTTGGTTGGCAACTCACCCCTCCACTTT

j_call: TRBJ2-5
clone_size: once
cdr3_length: 14
v_call: TRBV7-8
d_call: -
cdr3_aa: CASSLGGQWETQYF
cdr3_nt: TGTGCCAGCAGCTTAGGGGGCCAGTGGGAGACCCAGTACTTC

j_call: TRBJ1-3
clone_size: -
cdr3_length: 16
v_call: TRBV7-2
d_call: -
cdr3_aa: CASSLIRVALGNTIYF
cdr3_nt: TGTGCCAGCAGCTTAATCAGGGTAGCCCTGGGAAACACCATATATTTT

j_call: TRBJ2-7
clone_size: once
cdr3_length: 13
v_call: TRBV7-9
d_call: -
cdr3_aa: CASSFGGFYEQYF
cdr3_nt: TGTGCCAGCAGCTTCGGTGGATTCTACGAGCAGTACTTC

j_call: TRBJ2-2
clone_size: -
cdr3_length: 12
v_call: TRBV7-3
d_call: -
cdr3_aa: CASSSRAGELFF
cdr3_nt: TGTGCCAGCAGCTCCAGGGCCGGGGAGCTGTTTTTT

j_call: TRBJ1-4
clone_size: -
cdr3_length: 14
v_call: TRBV2
d_call: -
cdr3_aa: CASSAGTTNEKLFF
cdr3_nt: TGTGCCAGCAGTGCGGGGACAACTAATGAAAAACTGTTTTTT

j_call: TRBJ2-7
clone_size: -
cdr3_length: 14
v_call: TRBV4-3
d_call: -
cdr3_aa: CASSQEGGTYEQYF
cdr3_nt: TGCGCCAGCAGCCAAGAAGGGGGGACCTACGAGCAGTACTTC

j_call: TRBJ2-3
clone_size: -
cdr3_length: 15
v_call: TRBV19
d_call: TRBD2
cdr3_aa: CASSTGLAATDTQYF
cdr3_nt: TGTGCCAGTAGTACCGGACTAGCGGCCACAGATACGCAGTATTTT

j_call: TRBJ1-3
clone_size: -
cdr3_length: 18
v_call: TRBV2
d_call: TRBD1
cdr3_aa: CASSEGSGTDLSGNTIYF
cdr3_nt: TGTGCCAGCAGTGAAGGTTCCGGGACAGACCTCTCTGGAAACACCATATATTTT

j_call: TRBJ2-5
clone_size: few
cdr3_length: 14
v_call: TRBV14
d_call: TRBD1
cdr3_aa: CASRGQGSQETQYF
cdr3_nt: TGTGCCAGCCGGGGACAGGGATCACAAGAGACCCAGTACTTC

j_call: TRBJ2-3
clone_size: -
cdr3_length: 15
v_call: TRBV6-6
d_call: -
cdr3_aa: CASGPRDYCTDTQYF
cdr3_nt: TGTGCCAGCGGTCCCCGCGACTATTGCACAGATACGCAGTATTTT

j_call: TRBJ2-7
clone_size: -
cdr3_length: 15
v_call: TRBV19
d_call: -
cdr3_aa: CASSISRTQYYEQYF
cdr3_nt: TGTGCCAGTAGTATCTCGCGGACCCAGTACTACGAGCAGTACTTC

j_call: TRBJ2-3
clone_size: many
cdr3_length: 19
v_call: TRBV7-9
d_call: TRBD2
cdr3_aa: CASSARGTSGGAPTDTQYF
cdr3_nt: TGTGCCAGCAGCGCGCGCGGGACTAGCGGGGGGGCCCCCACAGATACGCAGTATTTT

j_call: TRBJ2-7
clone_size: -
cdr3_length: 14
v_call: TRBV7-2
d_call: -
cdr3_aa: CASRPTANFYEQYF
cdr3_nt: TGTGCCAGCAGACCCACGGCTAACTTTTACGAGCAGTACTTC

j_call: TRBJ2-7
clone_size: -
cdr3_length: 11
v_call: TRBV12-3/TRBV12-4
d_call: -
cdr3_aa: CASTGLGKQYF
cdr3_nt: TGTGCCAGCACGGGGTTGGGAAAGCAGTACTTC

j_call: TRBJ2-5
clone_size: -
cdr3_length: 17
v_call: TRBV11-2
d_call: TRBD2
cdr3_aa: CASSPTFIAGGSETQYF
cdr3_nt: TGTGCCAGCAGCCCGACATTTATCGCGGGAGGGTCGGAGACCCAGTACTTC

j_call: TRBJ2-7
clone_size: -
cdr3_length: 14
v_call: TRBV20-1
d_call: -
cdr3_aa: CSATGDSPSYEQYF
cdr3_nt: TGCAGTGCTACAGGGGACTCCCCCTCCTACGAGCAGTACTTC